The 28 T cell receptor beta chains below come from one sample, sequenced in a study of T cell repertoires in cytomegalovirus infection. MiXCR was run by TCRdb on the reads, yielding one entry per CDR3 protein. The table lists some 150,000 distinct CDR3 sequences, roughly 32% of them singletons. No cognate antigen is known for these TCRs. The starting material was CD8+ T cells from cultured PBMCs, obtained from culture after CMV antigen stimulation. These receptor sequences come from a human donor in good health (CMV status not recorded). Some clones in this sample may be carry-over from other donors' samples.

V gene TRBV5-1 combines with J gene TRBJ2-5; perhaps D is TRBD1 or TRBD2 (7 bases each). Per the germline V gene, CDR1 is SGHRS and CDR2 is YFSETQ. The CDR3 sequence is 16 residues long. V was cut by 4 bases and J by 0 bases, with 16 bases left in between. The CDR3 sequence is CASSPRQGGDQETQYF. CDR3 nucleotide sequence: TGCGCCAGCAGCCCAAGACAGGGAGGGGACCAAGAGACCCAGTACTTC.

The chain has TRBV14 and TRBJ1-2; a weak D match, TRBD1 (6 bases). The CDR3 spans 15 residues. V was cut by 2 bases and J by 4 bases, with 14 bases left in between. Germline-derived CDR1 and CDR2 are SGHDN and FVKESK. CDR3 region: CASSQQGSGLYGYTF. CDR3 nucleotides: TGTGCCAGCAGCCAACAGGGGAGCGGGCTCTATGGCTACACCTTC.

This clonotype was counted only a few times. The rearrangement uses TRBV29-1 and TRBJ2-2; the D gene is possibly TRBD1 (6 bases). This CDR3 is 14 amino acids long. Trimming shortened V by 3 bases and J by 5 bases, and 13 bases separated the two germline ends. Germline V gives CDR1 SQVTM, CDR2 ANQGSEA. The CDR3 nucleotides read TGCAGCGTTGATAGGGCAGGGGAAACCGGGGAGCTGTTTTTT. Amino acid sequence: CSVDRAGETGELFF.

The chain is built from TRBV2 and TRBJ2-2, with TRBD2 matching 12 bases. Germline-derived CDR1 and CDR2 are SNHLY and FYNNEI. V shed 1 base and J 2 bases; nucleotides not matched to a gene: 5. The CDR3 loop spans 18 amino acids. CDR3 nucleotide sequence: TGTGCCAGCAGTGAAGAACGACTAGCGGGGGTTAACACCGGGGAGCTGTTTTTT. This gives the protein CASSEERLAGVNTGELFF.

The chain's CDR3 is CASRDGNTGELFF. In DNA form, the CDR3 reads TGTGCCAGTAGGGACGGGAACACCGGGGAGCTGTTTTTT. The gene calls are TRBV19 and TRBJ2-2; no definite D call. Between the trimmed V and J ends, which lost 6 bases and 1 base, there was a span of 6 bases. The germline V gene encodes CDR1 LNHDA and CDR2 SQIVND (reference sequence). The CDR3 sequence is 13 residues long.

This clonotype was observed a handful of times. The chain uses TRBV11-2 and TRBJ1-3; D is undetermined. V was clipped by 5 bases and J by 9 bases, with 11 bases between them. There are 12 residues in the CDR3. Germline CDR1 and CDR2: SGHAT and FQNNGV. The CDR3 here is CASSAFSSTIYF. CDR3 DNA sequence: TGTGCCAGCAGCGCTTTCTCGAGCACCATATATTTT.

This clonotype was seen at least ten times. The rearrangement uses TRBV19 and TRBJ2-3; D possibly matches TRBD1 or TRBD2 (5 bases each). This CDR3 contains 13 residues. Trimming removed 3 bases at V and 4 bases at J, with 8 bases between. Germline CDR1 is LNHDA and CDR2 is SQIVND (reference sequence). CDR3 region: CASSIGAADTQYF. The CDR3 region has the DNA TGTGCCAGTAGTATCGGGGCAGCAGATACGCAGTATTTT.

This clonotype was seen only a few times. This chain links TRBV4-2 with TRBJ2-5; a weak D match, TRBD2 (7 bases). Germline loops: CDR1 LGHNA, CDR2 YNFKEQ. CDR3 length equals 15 residues. The V and J ends lost 2 bases and 7 bases respectively, with 17 bases between them. In DNA, the CDR3 is TGTGCCAGCAGCCAACTAGCCGGGGGGCTCGGGACCCAGTACTTC. Amino acid sequence: CASSQLAGGLGTQYF.

The CDR3: CASSPVGTGETQYF. The CDR3 bases are TGTGCCAGCTCACCGGTAGGGACAGGAGAGACCCAGTACTTC. V and J are TRBV18 and TRBJ2-5, with 8 bases aligning to TRBD1. The junction had 4 bases not matched to a gene; V was cut back by 3 bases and J by 4 bases. Germline CDR1 is KGHSH and CDR2 is LQKENI. This CDR3 region has 14 residues.

This clonotype was detected a few times. The chain links TRBV5-1 to TRBJ2-1; D unclear. With 4 bases removed from V and 15 bases from J, the gap between germline ends came to 20 bases. Germline lookup yields CDR1 SGHRS and CDR2 YFSETQ. The CDR3 covers 13 residues. CDR3 amino acids: CASSESSPPHTFF. CDR3 in DNA: TGCGCCAGCAGCGAATCCAGCCCCCCCCACACGTTCTTC. The full variable domain, in which reference TRBV5-1 and TRBJ2-1 provide the parts outside the CDR3, is KAGVTQTPRYLIKTRGQQVTLSCSPISGHRSVSWYQQTPGQGLQFLFEYFSETQRNKGNFPGRFSGRQFSNSRSEMNVSTLELGDSALYLCASSESSPPHTFFGPGTRLTVL.

In its sample, this clonotype was seen a few times. The chain combines TRBV4-1 with TRBJ2-7, with D tentatively TRBD1 (7 bases). Trimming shortened V by 0 bases and J by 5 bases, and 23 bases separated the two germline ends. CDR3 length: 18 residues. Germline V gene data show CDR1 as MGHRA and CDR2 as YSYEKL. The CDR3 sequence: CASSQEGPVSGGLNEQYF. Here the CDR3 DNA reads TGCGCCAGCAGCCAAGAAGGCCCGGTGTCAGGGGGGCTGAACGAGCAGTACTTC.

This clonotype was detected only a few times. The V gene is TRBV7-6, the J gene TRBJ1-3; D may be TRBD1 (5 bases). Germline CDR1 and CDR2: SGHVS and FNYEAQ. V was pared by 5 bases and J by 10 bases, with 18 bases between. This CDR3 is built from 14 residues. CDR3 loop: CASSPGTAAGTIYF. The CDR3, as DNA: TGTGCCAGCAGCCCTGGGACCGCCGCGGGGACCATATATTTT.

This clonotype has just a few counts. The chain combines TRBV27 with TRBJ2-7, with D possibly being TRBD2 (5 bases). V was trimmed by 3 bases and J by 4 bases, leaving 13 bases between them. Germline loops: CDR1 MNHEY, CDR2 SMNVEV (reference sequence). The CDR3 spans 14 residues. The CDR3 DNA follows: TGTGCCAGCAGTTTCTACGGGGATTTATACGAGCAGTACTTC. It codes for CASSFYGDLYEQYF.

A few counts support this clonotype. This chain links TRBV12-3 or TRBV12-4 with TRBJ2-3; D is undetermined. V gave up 2 bases and J gave up 6 bases, with 9 bases separating them. The CDR3 has 13 amino acids. CDR3 in DNA: TGTGCCAGCAGTTTATTGGCCGTGGATACGCAGTATTTT. This encodes CASSLLAVDTQYF.

This clonotype occurred a few times. DNA for the CDR3: TGTGCCAGCAGTTTCCCGCGGACCTATAGCAATCAGCCCCAGCATTTT. It is translated as CASSFPRTYSNQPQHF. J is TRBJ1-5 and V is TRBV6-6; D is unclear. Between the trimmed V and J ends, which lost 4 bases and 0 bases, there was a span of 13 bases. CDR3 length: 16 amino acids. Per germline, CDR1 MNHNY and CDR2 SVGAGI (reference sequence).

This chain links TRBV20-1 with TRBJ1-2, with D tentatively TRBD1 (6 bases). This CDR3 spans 15 amino acids. V lost 0 bases and J 6 bases, leaving 17 bases between the germline ends. CDR1 is DFQATT and CDR2 is SNEGSKA in the germline V gene (reference sequence). CDR3 protein: CSARDGTPNQNGYTF. The CDR3 bases are TGCAGTGCTAGAGATGGGACACCCAACCAAAATGGCTACACCTTC.

V usage is TRBV19 and J usage is TRBJ2-3, with D maybe TRBD2 (6 bases). V was cut by 10 bases and J by 5 bases, with 19 bases left in between. CDR1 LNHDA and CDR2 SQIVND come from the germline V gene (reference sequence). This CDR3 has 14 residues. The CDR3 DNA sequence: TGTGCCAATAGCACCGTGCCCGGGGGAGATACGCAGTATTTT. This codes for CANSTVPGGDTQYF.

This clonotype appeared once. Just one base apart from a much larger clone, this may be a read error. The chain recombines TRBV7-8 with TRBJ2-2; possible D gene TRBD1, 6 bases. The CDR3 has 16 amino acids. The germline V gene has CDR1 SGHVS and CDR2 FQNEAQ. The germline V and J ends were trimmed by 1 base and 6 bases, with 15 bases remaining between them. The CDR3 region is CASSLVSRGKAGELFF. The CDR3 DNA reads TGTGCCAGCAGCTTAGTTAGCAGGGGCAAAGCCGGGGAGCTGTTTTTT. Supplemented by reference TRBV7-8 and TRBJ2-2, the full variable domain reads GAGVSQSPRYKVAKRGQDVALRCDPISGHVSLFWYQQALGQGPEFLTYFQNEAQLDKSGLPSDRFFAERPEGSVSTLKIQRTQQEDSAVYLCASSLVSRGKAGELFFGEGSRLTVL.

There are many counts of this clonotype. This sequence joins TRBV4-1 and TRBJ2-6; no reliable D call. This CDR3 is 16 amino acids long. Germline V gives CDR1 MGHRA, CDR2 YSYEKL. V lost 4 bases and J lost 0, with 10 bases in between. As DNA, the CDR3 is TGCGCCAGCAGCCTCACAGCGAGCTCTGGGGCCAACGTCCTGACTTTC. This codes for CASSLTASSGANVLTF.

V is TRBV7-6 and J is TRBJ2-1, with no clear D. CDR3 size: 13 residues. V was shortened by 3 bases and J by 8 bases, with 11 bases between the two germline ends. From germline, CDR1 is SGHVS and CDR2 FNYEAQ. The CDR3 nucleotides read TGTGCCAGCAGCTTCGGTGTTTTTGATGAGCAGTTCTTC. It specifies CASSFGVFDEQFF.

This clonotype was seen only a few times. The chain links TRBV12-3 or TRBV12-4 to TRBJ2-5; 9 nucleotides match TRBD2. The CDR3 has 14 amino acids. The trim removed 8 bases at V and 3 bases at J, leaving 7 bases unmatched. The CDR3 DNA is TGTGCCAGCGGGGTTAGCGGGGGCGAAGAGACCCAGTACTTC. Protein product: CASGVSGGEETQYF.

This clonotype was picked up many times. This sequence joins TRBV27 and TRBJ1-2; TRBD1 matches 9 bases. The germline CDR1 and CDR2 sequences are MNHEY and SMNVEV (reference sequence). Trimming cost V 6 bases and J 6 bases; bases outside gene matches: 5. This CDR3 comprises 13 residues. CDR3 residues: CASRQDRGDGYTF. The CDR3 DNA is TGTGCCAGCAGACAGGACAGGGGCGATGGCTACACCTTC.

This clonotype has just a few counts. The V gene is TRBV10-2, the J gene TRBJ1-1, with TRBD1 matching over 8 bases. The trim removed 5 bases at V and 6 bases at J, leaving 5 bases unmatched. Per germline, CDR1 WSHSY and CDR2 SAAADI. The CDR3 length is 13 residues. CDR3 DNA sequence: TGCGCCAGCAGTCCCGGACAGGGCCCTGAAGCTTTCTTT. It yields the protein CASSPGQGPEAFF.

V and J are TRBV28 and TRBJ2-7; a weak D match, TRBD2 (5 bases). This CDR3 has 14 residues. Germline-derived CDR1 and CDR2 are MDHEN and SYDVKM. Trimming cost V 6 bases and J 2 bases, with 14 bases left between them. For the CDR3, the DNA is TGTGCCAGCAGCTTACCTTCCGGGGCCTACGAGCAGTACTTC. As protein: CASSLPSGAYEQYF.

This clonotype was counted ten times or more. Written as DNA, the CDR3 is TGTGCCAGCAGCTTAGGGGATGTCTACGAGCAGTACTTC. This encodes CASSLGDVYEQYF. V gene TRBV11-2 combines with J gene TRBJ2-7; no definite D call. The V and J ends lost 1 base and 3 bases respectively, with 7 bases between them. This CDR3 contains 13 residues. Germline CDR1 SGHAT, CDR2 FQNNGV.

In this sample, this clonotype turned up many times. The chain links TRBV7-6 to TRBJ2-7; perhaps D is TRBD1 or TRBD2 (5 bases each). The V end lost 3 bases, the J end lost 0 bases, and 12 bases lay between the germline ends. This CDR3 has 15 residues. Germline V CDR1 and CDR2: SGHVS, FNYEAQ. The CDR3 spells CASSFGAGHSYEQYF. The CDR3 coding sequence is TGTGCCAGCAGCTTCGGGGCCGGGCACTCCTACGAGCAGTACTTC. The full variable domain, in which reference TRBV7-6 and TRBJ2-7 provide the parts outside the CDR3, is GAGVSQSPRYKVTKRGQDVALRCDPISGHVSLYWYRQALGQGPEFLTYFNYEAQQDKSGLPNDRFSAERPEGSISTLTIQRTEQRDSAMYRCASSFGAGHSYEQYFGPGTRLTVT.

This clonotype was seen a few times. The V gene is TRBV12-3 or TRBV12-4, the J gene TRBJ2-3; a weak D match, TRBD2 (6 bases). CDR3 length: 16 residues. The V end was cut by 3 bases, the J end by 0 bases, with 13 bases between. The CDR3 nucleotides read TGTGCCAGCAGTTTTCCCTGGGGGACTAGCACAGATACGCAGTATTTT. Translation gives CASSFPWGTSTDTQYF.

CDR3 region: CASSEGDGSPLHF. The CDR3 coding sequence is TGTGCCAGCAGTGAAGGGGACGGATCGCCCCTCCACTTT. The J gene is TRBJ1-6, the V gene TRBV6-1; D is perhaps TRBD1 (5 bases). Germline assignment: CDR1 MNHNS and CDR2 SASEGT. Trimming pared 1 base from V and 13 bases from J, leaving 11 bases between. The CDR3 is made up of 13 amino acids.